This T cell receptor (beta chain) derives from a study of blood T cell repertoires in COVID-19. Per germline, CDR1 SGHRS and CDR2 YFSETQ. The length of the CDR3 is 16 residues. V shed 0 bases and J 0 bases; nucleotides not matched to a gene: 4. Generated by immunoSEQ multiplex PCR, the TCRdb table keeps only in-frame clones and is missing some. In the table there are 300,000 to 350,000 clones, roughly 87% of which are singletons. The sequencing input was peripheral blood. This sequence originates from a man in his late teens or twenties with active or convalescent COVID-19. The chain carries TRBV5-1 and TRBJ2-3; the match to TRBD2 covers 7 bases. The CDR3 is CASSLGNGGSTDTQYF. The CDR3 DNA reads TGCGCCAGCAGCTTGGGAAACGGGGGGAGCACAGATACGCAGTATTTT.